This record looks at one T cell receptor (beta chain) sequence and its context. The table came from immunoSEQ multiplex PCR; TCRdb's copy has only in-frame clones and leaves some out. Counted here are about 660,000 clones, around 87% occurring once; the ten biggest clones make up just under 0.0095%. The CDR3 is 19 amino acids. CDR1 is LNHNV and CDR2 is YYDKDF in the germline V gene (reference sequence). The V and J ends lost 1 base and 6 bases, in that order; junction bases with no gene match: 11. This sample was included in a study of shared T cell receptors in the human thymus. The sample also formed part of further work on human thymus T cells. That source adds: Serving as donors were healthy Finnish infants, each of whom was having open corrective surgery for congenital heart defects. Corrective cardiac operations yielded the resected thymus tissue. Usage of V and J genes appeared biased in thymic and blood repertoires. Related research has reported that thymic repertoires overlap highly among unrelated individuals.

The chain combines TRBV15 with TRBJ2-3; 15 positions agree with TRBD2. This clonotype was sampled from a boy younger than two with a congenital heart defect. The material sequenced was thymocytes. The CDR3 loop is CATSRAPGLAGGPWDTQYF. In nucleotides, the CDR3 is TGTGCCACCAGCAGAGCGCCGGGACTAGCGGGGGGACCTTGGGATACGCAGTATTTT. Filled out from reference TRBV15 and TRBJ2-3, the complete variable domain reads DAMVIQNPRYQVTQFGKPVTLSCSQTLNHNVMYWYQQKSSQAPKLLFHYYDKDFNNEADTPDNFQSRRPNTSFCFLDIRSPGLGDTAMYLCATSRAPGLAGGPWDTQYFGPGTRLTVL.